This section outlines one TCR beta chain sequence together with its context. No antigen is known for it. This sample is part of a study of T-cell memory formation after mild COVID-19. Whole-study results and caveats: Among contracting clones, CD4+ were mainly CM/EM and CD8+ enriched in EMRA. Pre-infection memory held some responding clones, suggesting pre-existing cross-reactive T cells responded. Clones that got smaller from day 15 to 85 had even CD4/CD8, while clones growing later tipped toward CD4+.

There are 15 residues in the CDR3. J lost 6 bases, V lost 5 bases, and 5 bases had no gene match. Germline V lookup: CDR1 KGHSH, CDR2 LQKENI. Constant-segment-primed 5'RACE gave TCR alpha and TCR beta cDNA libraries with sample barcodes and UMIs. MiXCR was run by TCRdb on the 5' RACE reads, yielding one entry per CDR3 protein. Altogether just under 550,000 distinct CDR3 sequences are present, about a fifth being singletons, with the ten largest covering around an eighth. V usage is TRBV18 and J usage is TRBJ2-3; 13 bases match TRBD2. Sequenced: PBMCs or a T cell subset sorted from them (not recorded which). The clonotype comes from an adult woman who had mild COVID-19 (a few samples of this study predate the infection). Cell type and time point are not known. The DNA of the CDR3 is TGTGCCAGCTCAATCGGGACTAGCGGGATGGATACGCAGTATTTT. Protein product: CASSIGTSGMDTQYF.